The text below deals with one TCR beta chain. Its antigen remains unidentified. This sample stems from a study of CD8+CD57+ T cells in acquired aplastic anemia. Across the study: Across the sorted CD4+ and CD8+ cells, DNA amounts averaged approximately 3.1 ug. Researchers reported that healthy donors averaged about 9.8 million reads for CD4+ cells. Study-level points and caveats: No significant difference in CD8+ Simpson's diversity was found between patients and controls. Shared by patients and controls, 25 to 35 CD8+ CDR3s were abundant in patients.

Genomic DNA acted as the template from which TCR beta VDJ combination and CDR3 sequence profiling were carried out. TCRdb reanalysed the reads using MiXCR and keeps one entry per CDR3 protein. This sample carries 200,000 to 250,000 distinct CDR3 sequences, 34% of them seen once, and the ten largest clones take roughly 1.1%. The CDR3 extends over 19 amino acids. Germline V gene lookup returns CDR1 GTSNPN and CDR2 SVGIG (reference sequence). V trimming: 4 bases; J trimming: 3 bases; junction bases outside the gene matches: 16. This clonotype was obtained from a human donor in good health, serving as a control. The chain uses TRBV30 and TRBJ2-7; 15 bases are shared with TRBD2. Sequenced input: sorted CD4+, CD8+, or CD8+CD57+ T cells (not recorded which) from PBMCs. The CDR3 DNA sequence: TGTGCCTGGATCCCAGGGGGACTAGCGGGAGGATACCCTATCTACGAGCAGTACTTC. Protein product: CAWIPGGLAGGYPIYEQYF.